Described below is a single T cell receptor beta chain sequence and its context. V was pared by 5 bases and J by 3 bases, with 10 bases between. Germline V lookup: CDR1 SQVTM, CDR2 ANQGSEA. The CDR3 runs to 12 residues. The data stem from a study of blood T cell repertoires in COVID-19. This table comes from immunoSEQ multiplex PCR, and its TCRdb copy is limited to in-frame clones, with some not included. The data contain about 470,000 clones, 75% to 90% of them singletons. The TCR sequence derives from a woman between 18 and 29 years old who had recovered from COVID-19. V and J are TRBV29-1 and TRBJ1-1, with D possibly matching TRBD1 (5 bases). What was sequenced was PBMCs or T cells enriched from blood (not recorded which). This CDR3 is CSVKRGDTEAFF. The CDR3 DNA is TGCAGCGTTAAGCGGGGGGACACTGAAGCTTTCTTT.